The entry below gives a single TCR beta chain sequence along with its context. This clone has more than one count but fewer than ten. Its cognate antigen has yet to be identified. There are no base qualities to consult, and no much larger clone falls within one base. As encoded in the germline V gene (reference sequence), CDR1 is MNHNY while CDR2 is SVGAGI. The CDR3 goes from the cysteine to the phenylalanine over 12 residues. The entry retains the CDR3 DNA only, 36 bases that are in frame from base 1. Trimming takes 9 bases off V and 1 base off J; junction bases not matched to a gene: 0. The sample is drawn from a study of beta chain features in type 1 diabetes (dated by TCRdb to 2017 to 2018). Study-wide context: Mean age, gender distribution, total cell number and subset yield were not different between patients and healthy donors. A total of 90 million to 120 million sorted cells were examined across all samples, and a strong correlation was observed between cell number per subset and RNA yield. In the study, TCRB repertoires of sorted circulating CD4+ T cell subsets from recently diagnosed type 1 diabetes patients were compared with those of matched healthy donors. Regulatory and stem cell-like memory subsets were isolated from only 8 patients and about eight healthy donors, whereas naive and central memory subsets came from all 30 or so donors. Summary of the overall study and its limitations: PCR might favor shorter templates, but patient and control samples were amplified and corrected together, so any skew would affect both groups equally. A moderate but significant shortening of TCRB CDR3 length was observed in type 1 diabetes patients in all four CD4+ subsets. Sequencing cDNA rather than genomic DNA could over-represent highly expressing activated cells, although activation and CD3 levels did not differ between groups. HLA sub-analyses involved small numbers of individuals, so any influence of HLA type on TCRB rearrangement remained unresolved. Fewer insertions and more nucleotide deletions at VDJ recombination sites were observed in patients with type 1 diabetes, implying thymic rearrangement abnormalities. The naive, central memory and regulatory TCRB repertoires appeared to resemble one another more closely among patients than among healthy donors.

The entire isolated RNA was reverse transcribed using the High Capacity cDNA Reverse Transcription Kit, and thus expressed TCRB transcripts were sequenced. Deep immunoSEQ sequencing was performed on naive, central memory and regulatory T cell samples, with an average of roughly 3.5 million total reads per sample. Sorted cells were lysed in RLT buffer and RNA was extracted with DNase-treated RNeasy Micro or Mini kits, depending on cell number. To prevent cross-contamination, each cell subset was processed individually, whereas patient and healthy donor samples were processed jointly. The immunoSEQ multiplex PCR was used to amplify TCRB sequences from cDNA, yielding 87-bp fragments that span the CDR3 region. Sequencing of the amplicons was done on the Illumina HiSeq platform. The paper's processing steps were these. Synthetic template baselines were used to correct PCR bias computationally, reads within Hamming distance 2 were collapsed, and singletons that could not be merged were discarded. By aligning reads against IMGT, V, D and J genes, CDR3 length, and insertions or deletions at six rearrangement sites were assigned. Within each subset, clonotype counts were normalized to the number of sorted cells before true diversity and Gini coefficients were calculated with the tcR R package. Repertoire sharing was quantified using the overlap coefficient calculated on TCRB nucleotide sequences. As a proxy for the pre-selection repertoire, out-of-frame TCRB sequences from naive cells were analyzed. TCRdb carries this immuneACCESS record with in-frame sequences only. Its versions omit some clonotypes, under half of them owing to an unresolved V gene in the studies checked, with the rest unexplained. That table gives V, J and clone size, and the DNA gave D and trimming. This sample is represented by 850,000 to 900,000 clones; around a sixth of them were singletons. The ten largest account for around 0.02% of the sample.

From each donor, a single peripheral blood sample of approximately 110 mL on average was drawn into heparinised tubes. Naive, central memory, regulatory and stem cell-like memory CD4+ T cells were sorted on a BD FACSAria II using a panel including CD45RO, CCR7, CD25, CD127, CD95 and CD27. Purity was above 95% for every sorted population. PBMCs were isolated immediately by Lymphoprep density gradient centrifugation and stained directly without culture. Samples were stained and sorted in pairs, with one healthy donor and one patient per experiment, so that batch effects were minimized. The source of this sequence is a woman aged 18-35 years in good health. This receptor chain uses TRBV6-6 and TRBJ2-3; 8 central nucleotides agree with TRBD2. The sample taken for sequencing was naive CD4+ T cells from blood. This specimen's cell subset or site label, interpreted: true naive CD4+ T cells. At the DNA level, the sequence is TGTGCCAGTAGCGGGGGCACAGATACGCAGTATTTT. Its translation is CASSGGTDTQYF.